This TCR beta chain was sequenced in a study of blood T cell repertoires in COVID-19. The overall study: The United States, Italy and Spain were the sources of the acute and convalescent COVID-19 samples. PBMCs, B-cell-depleted T cells, or T cells provided the cDNA or gDNA that made up the material.

This clone has only a few counts. Original handling: The authors estimated nucleated cell counts from reference gene primer amplification. The assay was immunoSEQ multiplex PCR, and TCRdb's table has in-frame clones only and misses some. V, J and clone size were drawn from that table, and D and trimming were deduced from the DNA. The sample lists some 100,000 clones; approximately 86% were seen once. Followed longitudinally, the Seattle patients had been enrolled during active infection. Germline V gene sequence: CDR1 LGHNA, CDR2 YSLEER. The V and J ends lost 2 bases and 4 bases respectively, with 6 bases between them. CDR3 size: 13 residues.

The receptor was derived from a man aged 50 to 59 with COVID-19, enrolled during active disease. The chain employs TRBV4-3 and TRBJ1-5, with D possibly being TRBD1 (5 bases). The sample was peripheral blood. The CDR3 sequence: CASSQRQNQPQHF. For the CDR3, the DNA is TGCGCCAGCAGCCAAAGACAGAATCAGCCCCAGCATTTT.